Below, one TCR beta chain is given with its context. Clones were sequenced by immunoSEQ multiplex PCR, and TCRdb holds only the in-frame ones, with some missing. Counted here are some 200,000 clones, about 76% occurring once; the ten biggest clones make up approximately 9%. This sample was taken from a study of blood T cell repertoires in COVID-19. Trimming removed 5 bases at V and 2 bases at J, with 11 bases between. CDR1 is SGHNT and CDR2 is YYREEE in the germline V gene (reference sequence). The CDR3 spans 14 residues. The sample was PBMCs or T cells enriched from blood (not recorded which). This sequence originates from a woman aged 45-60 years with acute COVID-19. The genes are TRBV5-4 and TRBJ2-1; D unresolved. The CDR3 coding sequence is TGTGCCAGCAGTGAAATAACAACCTACAATGAGCAGTTCTTC. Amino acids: CASSEITTYNEQFF. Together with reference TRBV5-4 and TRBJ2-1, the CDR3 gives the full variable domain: ETGVTQSPTHLIKTRGQQVTLRCSSQSGHNTVSWYQQALGQGPQFIFQYYREEENGRGNFPPRFSGLQFPNYSSELNVNALELDDSALYLCASSEITTYNEQFFGPGTRLTVL.